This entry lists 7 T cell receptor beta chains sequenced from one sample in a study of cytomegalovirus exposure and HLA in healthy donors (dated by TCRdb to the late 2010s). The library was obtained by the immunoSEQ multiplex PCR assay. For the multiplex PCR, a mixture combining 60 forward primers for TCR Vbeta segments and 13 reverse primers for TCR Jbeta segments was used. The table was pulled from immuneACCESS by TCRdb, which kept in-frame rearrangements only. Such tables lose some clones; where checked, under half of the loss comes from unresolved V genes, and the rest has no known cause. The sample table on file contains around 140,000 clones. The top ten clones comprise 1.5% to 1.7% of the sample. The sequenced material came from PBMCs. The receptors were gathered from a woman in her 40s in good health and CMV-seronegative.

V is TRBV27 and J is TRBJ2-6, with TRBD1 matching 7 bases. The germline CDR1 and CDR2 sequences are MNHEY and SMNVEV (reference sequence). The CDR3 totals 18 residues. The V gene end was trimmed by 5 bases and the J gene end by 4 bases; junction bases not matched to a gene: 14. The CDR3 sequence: CASSLRGTPSRGANVLTF. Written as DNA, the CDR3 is TGTGCCAGCAGTCTCAGGGGGACCCCTTCCCGGGGGGCCAACGTCCTGACTTTC.

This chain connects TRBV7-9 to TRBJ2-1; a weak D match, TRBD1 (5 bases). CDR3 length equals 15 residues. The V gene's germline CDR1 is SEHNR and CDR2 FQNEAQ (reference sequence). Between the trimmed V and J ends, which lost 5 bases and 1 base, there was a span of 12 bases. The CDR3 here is CASSRGGASYNEQFF. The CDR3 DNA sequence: TGTGCCAGCAGCCGCGGTGGGGCTTCCTACAATGAGCAGTTCTTC.

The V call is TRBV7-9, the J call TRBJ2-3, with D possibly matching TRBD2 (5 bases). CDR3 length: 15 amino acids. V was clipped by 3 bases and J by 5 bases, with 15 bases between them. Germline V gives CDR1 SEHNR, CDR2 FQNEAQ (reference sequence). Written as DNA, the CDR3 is TGTGCCAGCAGCTTCTTGACTGGACTGCTAGATACGCAGTATTTT. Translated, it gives CASSFLTGLLDTQYF.

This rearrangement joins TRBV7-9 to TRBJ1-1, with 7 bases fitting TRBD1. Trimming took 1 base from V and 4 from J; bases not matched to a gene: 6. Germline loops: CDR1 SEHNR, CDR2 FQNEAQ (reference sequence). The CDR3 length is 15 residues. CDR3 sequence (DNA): TGTGCCAGCAGCTTAGGAGGGGGCGCGGGCACTGAAGCTTTCTTT. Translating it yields CASSLGGGAGTEAFF. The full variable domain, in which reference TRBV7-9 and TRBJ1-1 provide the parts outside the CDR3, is DTGVSQNPRHKITKRGQNVTFRCDPISEHNRLYWYRQTLGQGPEFLTYFQNEAQLEKSRLLSDRFSAERPKGSFSTLEIQRTEQGDSAMYLCASSLGGGAGTEAFFGQGTRLTVV.

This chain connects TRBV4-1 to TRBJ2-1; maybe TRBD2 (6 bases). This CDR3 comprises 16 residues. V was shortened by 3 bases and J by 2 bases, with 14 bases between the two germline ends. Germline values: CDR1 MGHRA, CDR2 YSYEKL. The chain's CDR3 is CASSHESREAYNEQFF. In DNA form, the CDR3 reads TGCGCCAGCAGCCACGAGTCGAGGGAGGCCTACAATGAGCAGTTCTTC.

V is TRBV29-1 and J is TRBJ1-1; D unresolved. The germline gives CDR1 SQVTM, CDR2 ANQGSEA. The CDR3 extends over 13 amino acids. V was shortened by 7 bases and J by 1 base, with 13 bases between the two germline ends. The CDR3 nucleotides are TGCAGCGCCCTCCGACGGGGGAACACTGAAGCTTTCTTT. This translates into CSALRRGNTEAFF.

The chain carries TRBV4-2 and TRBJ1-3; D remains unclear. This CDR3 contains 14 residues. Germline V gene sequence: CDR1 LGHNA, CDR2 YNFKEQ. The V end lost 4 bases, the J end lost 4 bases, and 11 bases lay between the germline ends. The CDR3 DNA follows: TGTGCCAGCAGCCCCCCGAGATTCGGAAACACCATATATTTT. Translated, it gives CASSPPRFGNTIYF.